This TCR beta chain was profiled in a study of cytomegalovirus exposure and HLA in healthy donors. Findings of the study overall: A later analysis found common viral pathogens apparently linked to several of the most significant clusters. TCR beta chains associated with HLA were, in a later analysis, more clonally expanded than equally common others.

Germline lookup yields CDR1 SGHTS and CDR2 YDEGEE. The V segment lost 5 bases and the J segment 1 base; nucleotides outside the gene matches: 6. CDR3 length: 15 amino acids. Donors likely had unrecorded immune exposures despite being nominally healthy when sampled. Use of 60 Vbeta and 13 Jbeta primers characterized the PCR. Assay: immunoSEQ multiplex PCR; the TCRdb copy retains only in-frame clones and omits some. Of roughly 110,000 clones in the sample, 65% to 85% were seen once. Notes on this clone: The antigen is not known.

The clonotype originates from a man aged 25 to 45 in good health and CMV-seronegative. V gene TRBV5-8 combines with J gene TRBJ2-7, with 10 nucleotides matching TRBD2. The sequenced material came from PBMCs. The CDR3 sequence: CASRSLAGGSYEQYF. For the CDR3, the DNA is TGTGCCAGCAGATCCTTAGCGGGAGGTTCCTACGAGCAGTACTTC.